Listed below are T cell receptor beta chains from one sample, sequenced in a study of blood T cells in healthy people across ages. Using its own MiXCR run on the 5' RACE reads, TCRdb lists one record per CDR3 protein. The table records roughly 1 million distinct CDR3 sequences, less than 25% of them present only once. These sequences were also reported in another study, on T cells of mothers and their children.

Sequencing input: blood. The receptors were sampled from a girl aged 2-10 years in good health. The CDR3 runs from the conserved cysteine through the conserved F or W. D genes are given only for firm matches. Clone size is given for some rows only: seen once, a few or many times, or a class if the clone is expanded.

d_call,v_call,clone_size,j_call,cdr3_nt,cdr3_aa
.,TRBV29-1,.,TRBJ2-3,TGCAGCGTGATGCAGGGTGGCACAGATACGCAGTATTTT,CSVMQGGTDTQYF
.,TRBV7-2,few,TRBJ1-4,TGTGCCAGCAGCTTATTGGGGGAGGGTGAAAAACTGTTTTTT,CASSLLGEGEKLFF
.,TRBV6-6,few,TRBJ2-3,TGTGCCAGCAGTGGGACGGTTTTCCCTAGCACAGATACGCAGTATTTT,CASSGTVFPSTDTQYF
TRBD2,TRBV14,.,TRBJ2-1,TGTGCCCCAGGACTAGCGGGGAGGTCCTACAATGAGCAGTTCTTC,CAPGLAGRSYNEQFF
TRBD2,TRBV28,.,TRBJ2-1,TGTGCCAGCAGTTTATTAGAGACTAGCGGCCACAATGAGCAGTTCTTC,CASSLLETSGHNEQFF
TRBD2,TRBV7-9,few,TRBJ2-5,TGTGCCAGCAGCCCCGGGACTAGCGGGCTGTACCAAGAGACCCAGTACTTC,CASSPGTSGLYQETQYF
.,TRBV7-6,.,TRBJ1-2,TGTGCCAGCAGCTTAGCGATTCAGGGCAATGGCTACACCTTC,CASSLAIQGNGYTF
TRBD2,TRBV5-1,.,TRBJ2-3,TGCGCCAGCTGGACCCCTGGACTAGCGGGAGTAGGGGCAGATACGCAGTATTTT,CASWTPGLAGVGADTQYF
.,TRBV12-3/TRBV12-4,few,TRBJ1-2,TGTGCCAGCAGTTTAGGTCCGGGCAGGGATTACACCTTC,CASSLGPGRDYTF
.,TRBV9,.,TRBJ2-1,TGTGCCAGCAGCCCCGATCCCTTCTCCTACAATGAGCAGTTCTTC,CASSPDPFSYNEQFF
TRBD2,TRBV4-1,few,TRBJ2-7,TGCGCCAGCAGCCAAGGGGGAACTAGCGGCGGCGAGCAGTACTTC,CASSQGGTSGGEQYF
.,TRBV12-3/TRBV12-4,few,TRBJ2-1,TGTGCCAGCAGTTCTTCCCTGGATGTGTTAGGGCGATTCAATGAGCAGTTCTTC,CASSSSLDVLGRFNEQFF
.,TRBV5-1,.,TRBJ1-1,TGCGCCAGCAGCTTGGAGTGGGCAGTAACTGAAGCTTTCTTT,CASSLEWAVTEAFF
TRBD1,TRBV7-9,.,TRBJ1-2,TGTGCCAGCAGCTTCGCCGGGACAGGGGCTGGCTACACCTTC,CASSFAGTGAGYTF
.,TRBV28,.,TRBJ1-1,TGTGCCAGCAGTTTATGGGGGCGAGCTTTCTTT,CASSLWGRAFF
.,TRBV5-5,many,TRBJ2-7,TGTGCCAGCAGCCAAGGCGCAACCTACGAGCAGTACTTC,CASSQGATYEQYF
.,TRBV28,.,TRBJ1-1,TGTGCCAGCAGGTCCGACACACTTGAAGCTTTCTTT,CASRSDTLEAFF
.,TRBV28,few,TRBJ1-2,TGTGCCAGCAGCCCTCCAAGGTCCGTCTACACCTTC,CASSPPRSVYTF
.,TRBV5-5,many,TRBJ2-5,TGTGCCAGCAGCTTGGAGGGGTTTTGGGTTTTGGAGACCCAGTACTTC,CASSLEGFWVLETQYF
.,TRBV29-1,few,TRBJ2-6,TGCAGCGTTGAAGTAGTGCCTGGGGCCAACGTCCTGACTTTC,CSVEVVPGANVLTF
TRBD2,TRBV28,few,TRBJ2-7,TGTGCCAGCAGTTTCTCCCCCCTGGGACTAGCGGGTTACGAGCAGTACTTC,CASSFSPLGLAGYEQYF
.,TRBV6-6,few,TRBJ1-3,TGTGCCAGCAGTCCGACAGTGAGCTCTGGAAACACCATATATTTT,CASSPTVSSGNTIYF
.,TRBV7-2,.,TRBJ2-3,TGTGCCAGCAGCCCAGGGGGGCGGGGGCGGGCGGATACGCAGTATTTT,CASSPGGRGRADTQYF
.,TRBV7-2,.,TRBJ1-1,TGTGCCAGCAGCCTGACGGAGGGCACTGAAGCTTTCTTT,CASSLTEGTEAFF
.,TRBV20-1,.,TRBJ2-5,TGCAGTGCTAGAGATTTAATTGACCCAGGACAAGAGACCCAGTACTTC,CSARDLIDPGQETQYF
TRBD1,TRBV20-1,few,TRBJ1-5,TGCAGTGCTAGGGAGGAGGGGGCCCTAAGCAATCAGCCCCAGCATTTT,CSAREEGALSNQPQHF
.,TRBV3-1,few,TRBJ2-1,TGTGCCAGCAAAATGGGATCCCACTACAATGAGCAGTTCTTC,CASKMGSHYNEQFF
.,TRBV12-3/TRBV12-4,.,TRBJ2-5,TGTGCCAGCAGCCCCGGGACAGGGGACCATAGCGGGAGCTTCAGAGAGACCCAGTACTTC,CASSPGTGDHSGSFRETQYF
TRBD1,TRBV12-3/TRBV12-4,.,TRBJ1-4,TGTGCCAGCAGTGCCGGGACAGAGAATGAAAAACTGTTTTTT,CASSAGTENEKLFF
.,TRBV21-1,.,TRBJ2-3,TGTGCCAGCAGCAAAACAGGCGCGGGGGGCCCCAGCACAGATACGCAGTATTTT,CASSKTGAGGPSTDTQYF
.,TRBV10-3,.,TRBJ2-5,TGTGCCATCAGTGAGCGGGGTAGGGTAGTGGAGACCCAGTACTTC,CAISERGRVVETQYF
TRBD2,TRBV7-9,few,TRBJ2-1,TGTGCCAGCAGCCCCCGGAGAGCGGGATATGTCAATGAGCAGTTCTTC,CASSPRRAGYVNEQFF